The rows below give T cell receptor beta chains drawn from one sample of a study of cytomegalovirus exposure and HLA in healthy donors. The repertoire was sequenced with immunoSEQ multiplex PCR; TCRdb's copy has only in-frame clones and lacks some. The top ten hold 1.5% to 2% of the sample, which has around 140,000 clones, 73% seen once. Specimen: PBMCs. These receptors originate from a woman between 18 and 30 years old in good health and CMV-seronegative. CDR3s leave out the opening cysteine and the closing phenylalanine or tryptophan. A D gene is named only where the DNA matches it firmly.

v_call,j_call,cdr3_length,d_call,cdr3_aa
TRBV4-1,TRBJ1-1,12,TRBD1,ASSQGGGAAEAF
TRBV27,-,13,-,ASSKGTGGAYEQY
TRBV7-3,TRBJ2-5,11,TRBD1,ASSWGQTKTQY
TRBV11-3,TRBJ1-1,11,-,ASSLERDTEAF
TRBV19,TRBJ1-5,12,TRBD1,ASKRTGSDQPQH
TRBV7-9,TRBJ1-5,12,-,ASSLGQGGQPQH
TRBV28,TRBJ2-7,10,-,ASHRNPYEQY
TRBV2,TRBJ1-6,14,-,ASRRTASSYNSPLH
TRBV18,TRBJ2-1,14,-,ASSLITSWAYNEQF
TRBV5-1,TRBJ1-2,11,-,ASSQQGAYGYT
TRBV7-6,TRBJ2-3,14,-,ASSLGGGGGTDTQY
TRBV6-5,TRBJ2-7,13,TRBD1,ATTPAGTGSYEQY
TRBV11-3,TRBJ2-4,14,TRBD2,ASSLDGGGTQNIQY
TRBV6-5,TRBJ1-2,12,TRBD1,ASSSDRGGYGYT
TRBV7-2,TRBJ2-3,11,-,ASSLMRADTQY
TRBV19,TRBJ1-4,11,-,ASSTWDKGELF
TRBV11-3,TRBJ1-1,9,-,ASSLSGEAF
TRBV7-2,TRBJ2-5,13,TRBD1,ASSLARDRKETQY
TRBV7-6,TRBJ2-3,16,TRBD2,ASSRGGLAGAFSDTQY
TRBV19,TRBJ1-5,12,TRBD1,ASRGTGVDRPQH
TRBV6-1,TRBJ2-1,12,-,ASSEVKYRVEQF
TRBV7-9,TRBJ1-2,12,-,ASSPGTGSYGYT
TRBV7-2,TRBJ1-3,13,-,ASSPRVWAGNTIY
TRBV19,TRBJ2-6,10,TRBD1,ASSIGTGSWT
TRBV7-6,TRBJ1-5,14,-,ASSLGGEFSNQPQH
TRBV11-2,TRBJ1-2,13,-,ASSVGFGGGYGYT
TRBV7-2,TRBJ1-2,11,-,ASSFRHNYGYT
TRBV4-1,TRBJ1-5,12,-,ASSPLGSNQPQH
TRBV10-3,TRBJ1-1,12,TRBD1,AIRLQGANTEAF
TRBV7-9,TRBJ1-1,15,TRBD1,SSSLVGTGAFGTEAF
TRBV5-1,TRBJ2-3,13,TRBD2,ASSFLTSLPDTQY
TRBV11-3,TRBJ1-6,14,TRBD1,ASSFTDRGYNSPLH
TRBV27,TRBJ2-3,13,TRBD2,ASSLSLAGPDTQY
TRBV7-3,TRBJ1-6,14,TRBD1,ASSLNAGQGESPLH
TRBV7-2,TRBJ1-4,12,-,ASSLQAQNEKLF
TRBV5-1,TRBJ2-3,11,-,ASGRGGADTQY
TRBV5-8,TRBJ1-4,12,-,ASSLWTDNEKLF
TRBV29-1,TRBJ2-7,14,TRBD2,SVEERESGGSYEQY
TRBV27,TRBJ2-1,14,-,ARQGTAPAVEGEQF
TRBV6-5,TRBJ1-2,12,-,ASSYSDGGYGYT
TRBV7-9,TRBJ1-2,16,TRBD1,ASSLSGGQGRLNYGYT
TRBV5-1,TRBJ1-1,12,-,ASSLGGRVTEAF
TRBV7-3,TRBJ1-1,11,-,ASSTGGNTEAF
TRBV9,TRBJ2-1,18,TRBD2,ASSVEEGLAGGPSYNEQF
TRBV6-5,TRBJ2-3,12,-,ASSYSPREDTQY
TRBV6-6,TRBJ1-2,11,-,ASSSQGDYGYT
TRBV28,TRBJ1-6,12,-,ASNIPRGNSPLH
TRBV4-2,TRBJ2-6,14,-,ASSQGGDSGANVLT
TRBV18,TRBJ1-5,11,-,ASSPEGDQPQH
TRBV7-2,TRBJ1-1,11,-,ASSWRGNTEAF
TRBV30,TRBJ2-3,13,-,AWSVGGGSTDTQY
TRBV2,TRBJ2-7,12,-,ASSATGRGNEQY
TRBV6-6,TRBJ1-2,12,TRBD1,ASSYYGTGYGYT
TRBV5-1,TRBJ1-2,13,-,ASSPWPQGNYGYT
TRBV6-5,TRBJ1-1,10,TRBD1,ASSSGQAEAF